The 14 T cell receptor beta chains presented below share a single source sample, sequenced in a study of spatial heterogeneity in lung cancer. The time point here: sample taken at primary tumor resection. The sequenced material consisted of unsorted whole RNA from tumor, nontumor lung or frozen PBMC. TCRdb re-analysed the 5' RACE reads in MiXCR, keeping a single row per CDR3 protein. The top ten hold about two fifths of the sample, which has 85,000 to 100,000 distinct CDR3 sequences, 9.5% to 15% seen once. Material: PBMCs, obtained at surgery. These TCRs come from a male donor with early-stage non-small cell lung cancer.

This chain uses TRBV18 with TRBJ1-6; D gene ambiguous. V lost 1 base, J lost 5 bases, and 9 bases lay in between. Germline CDR1 reads KGHSH; CDR2 reads LQKENI. The CDR3 totals 15 residues. CDR3 DNA sequence: TGTGCCAGCTCACCACGCGCGGAGCATAATTCACCCCTCCACTTT. It translates to CASSPRAEHNSPLHF.

On this clonotype itself: A clone one base away is much larger, so this may be a read error. J is TRBJ2-1 and V is TRBV6-6; the D gene is possibly TRBD2 (6 bases). Germline V gene sequence: CDR1 MNHNY, CDR2 SVGAGI (reference sequence). CDR3 length: 14 residues. For the CDR3, the DNA is TGTGCCAGCAGTTACCGGGACTTATACAATGAGCTGTTCTTC. Translated, it gives CASSYRDLYNELFF.

V is TRBV7-2 and J is TRBJ2-5; the match to TRBD2 covers 8 bases. This CDR3 has 15 residues. Germline trimming cut 6 bases from V and 5 bases from J; bases unmatched to any gene: 11. CDR1 is SGHTA and CDR2 is FQGNSA in the germline V gene. This chain's CDR3 is CASSRQAGVGETQYF. CDR3 coding DNA: TGTGCCAGCAGTCGACAAGCGGGAGTGGGTGAGACCCAGTACTTC.

This clonotype was counted many times. The J gene is TRBJ2-7, the V gene TRBV28, with a tentative D call TRBD2 (6 bases). In germline, CDR1 is MDHEN, CDR2 SYDVKM. The germline V and J ends were trimmed by 4 bases and 4 bases, with 11 bases remaining between them. The CDR3 is made up of 13 amino acids. The CDR3 region has the DNA TGTGCCAGCAGTTCTCTGGGGGGTTACGAGCAGTACTTC. As protein: CASSSLGGYEQYF.

A few counts support this clonotype. The chain joins TRBV6-2 or TRBV6-3 to TRBJ1-5; D is perhaps TRBD1 (5 bases). The germline V and J ends were trimmed by 2 bases and 2 bases, with 13 bases remaining between them. There are 16 residues in the CDR3. Germline V gives CDR1 MNHEY, CDR2 SVGEGT. The CDR3 DNA sequence: TGTGCCAGCAGTTACCTAGGGGCCTATGGCAATCAGCCCCAGCATTTT. It is translated as CASSYLGAYGNQPQHF.

This clonotype turned up a few times. V usage is TRBV20-1 and J usage is TRBJ1-2, with D possibly TRBD1 on 6 matching bases. The CDR3 contains 14 residues. CDR1 DFQATT and CDR2 SNEGSKA come from the germline V gene (reference sequence). The V and J ends lost 1 base and 5 bases respectively, with 14 bases between them. The CDR3 nucleotides are TGCAGTGCTAGAGTCGTTCAGGGGTTATATGGCTACACCTTC. It translates to CSARVVQGLYGYTF.

This clonotype was detected ten times or more. The chain joins TRBV7-9 to TRBJ2-1, with D possibly TRBD2 on 6 matching bases. This CDR3 has 15 amino acids. Germline values: CDR1 SEHNR, CDR2 FQNEAQ (reference sequence). Deletions cut 4 bases from V and 2 bases from J, with 12 bases between. CDR3 sequence (DNA): TGTGCCAGCAGCTCCCCGGGACTCACCTACAATGAGCAGTTCTTC. Translated, it gives CASSSPGLTYNEQFF. The whole variable domain, filled in from reference TRBV7-9 and TRBJ2-1, reads DTGVSQNPRHKITKRGQNVTFRCDPISEHNRLYWYRQTLGQGPEFLTYFQNEAQLEKSRLLSDRFSAERPKGSFSTLEIQRTEQGDSAMYLCASSSPGLTYNEQFFGPGTRLTVL.

V usage is TRBV7-2 and J usage is TRBJ2-7; D gene unclear. The V gene lost 3 bases and the J gene lost 6 bases, with 15 bases spanning the gap. Germline CDR1 and CDR2: SGHTA and FQGNSA. The CDR3 consists of 14 residues. In nucleotides, the CDR3 is TGTGCCAGCAGCTTGAGCTCTCTCCTATCCGAGCAGTACTTC. Residues: CASSLSSLLSEQYF.

This CDR3 reads CASSKQTGVDTQYF. CDR3 DNA: TGTGCCAGCAGCAAACAGACAGGGGTGGATACGCAGTATTTT. V is TRBV9 and J is TRBJ2-3; 8 bases are shared with TRBD1. V gave up 4 bases and J gave up 6 bases; unmatched junction bases: 7. Germline loops: CDR1 SGDLS, CDR2 YYNGEE. The CDR3 covers 14 residues.

This clonotype was recorded at least ten times. The CDR3 is CASSESPLNSPLHF. CDR3 nucleotides: TGTGCCAGCAGCGAATCCCCACTTAATTCACCCCTCCACTTT. V usage is TRBV7-3 and J usage is TRBJ1-6; D remains ambiguous. V gave up 5 bases and J gave up 6 bases, with 11 bases separating them. Germline V gene data show CDR1 as SGHTA and CDR2 as FQGTGA. The CDR3 has 14 residues.

This clonotype appeared a few times. V and J are TRBV28 and TRBJ2-3; 9 bases align to TRBD2. The CDR3 is made up of 13 amino acids. The germline CDR1 and CDR2 sequences are MDHEN and SYDVKM. The V segment lost 3 bases and the J segment 7 bases; nucleotides outside the gene matches: 2. The CDR3 nucleotides read TGTGCCAGCAGTTTTCTAGCGGGGAATACGCAGTATTTT. Protein product: CASSFLAGNTQYF.

This clonotype turned up a few times. The chain carries TRBV5-5 and TRBJ1-5; D may be TRBD1 (6 bases). With 4 bases removed from V and 6 bases from J, the gap between germline ends came to 14 bases. Germline assignment: CDR1 SGHKS and CDR2 YYEKEE (reference sequence). The CDR3 contains 14 residues. This CDR3 is CASSITGWGQPQHF. CDR3 DNA: TGTGCCAGCAGCATTACAGGGTGGGGTCAGCCCCAGCATTTT.

This chain connects TRBV4-3 to TRBJ2-4, with TRBD1 as a possible D gene (5 bases). CDR3 length equals 15 residues. V lost 3 bases, J lost 0 bases, and 9 bases lay in between. Germline V gene lookup returns CDR1 LGHNA and CDR2 YSLEER. The CDR3 nucleotides read TGCGCCAGCAGCCAGGGCCAGGGAGCCAAAAACATTCAGTACTTC. It translates to CASSQGQGAKNIQYF.

This chain joins TRBV7-3 and TRBJ2-3; 11 positions match TRBD2. After removal of 5 bases from V and 6 bases from J, the junction contained 7 bases not matched to a gene. The germline V gene encodes CDR1 SGHTA and CDR2 FQGTGA. The CDR3 contains 15 residues. CDR3 amino acids: CASSPELAGVDTQYF. The CDR3 nucleotides read TGTGCCAGCAGCCCCGAACTAGCGGGGGTGGATACGCAGTATTTT.